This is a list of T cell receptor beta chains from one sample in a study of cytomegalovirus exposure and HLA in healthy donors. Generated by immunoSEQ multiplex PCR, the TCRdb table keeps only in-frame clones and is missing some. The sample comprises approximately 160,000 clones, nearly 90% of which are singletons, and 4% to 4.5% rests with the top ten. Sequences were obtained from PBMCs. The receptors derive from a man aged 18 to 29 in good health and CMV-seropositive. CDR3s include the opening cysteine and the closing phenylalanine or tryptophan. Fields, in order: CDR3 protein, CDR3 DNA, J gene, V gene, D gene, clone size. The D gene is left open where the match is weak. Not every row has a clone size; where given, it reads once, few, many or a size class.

CASSGGQGGDTEAFF	TGTGCCAGCAGCGGGGGACAGGGTGGGGACACTGAAGCTTTCTTT	TRBJ1-1	TRBV5-6	TRBD1	-
CASRHREETQYF	TGTGCCAGCAGGCACAGGGAAGAGACCCAGTACTTC	TRBJ2-5	TRBV6-5	-	once
CASSDRTGKNEQYF	TGTGCCAGCAGCGACCGGACAGGGAAGAACGAGCAGTACTTC	TRBJ2-7	TRBV14	TRBD1	-
CASSVVSRGGLHNEQFF	TGTGCCAGCAGCGTAGTTAGCCGGGGAGGGCTGCACAATGAGCAGTTCTTC	TRBJ2-1	TRBV9	TRBD2	-
CASSFGDRPYEQYF	TGTGCCAGCAGCTTCGGGGACAGGCCCTACGAGCAGTACTTC	TRBJ2-7	TRBV5-6	TRBD1	-
CASRGTGQVTYEQYF	TGTGCCAGCAGAGGTACCGGACAGGTTACCTACGAGCAGTACTTC	TRBJ2-7	TRBV28	TRBD1	-
CASRRQGAFNQPQHF	TGTGCCAGCAGGAGACAGGGGGCCTTCAATCAGCCCCAGCATTTT	TRBJ1-5	TRBV28	TRBD1	-
CASSLSRQGVTGELFF	TGTGCCAGCAGTTTATCTAGACAGGGAGTGACCGGGGAGCTGTTTTTT	TRBJ2-2	TRBV27	TRBD1	few
CASSLMSGRDLDTQYF	TGTGCCAGCAGCTTGATGAGCGGGAGAGATTTGGATACGCAGTATTTT	TRBJ2-3	TRBV5-4	TRBD2	-
CASSDLDRGRPDTQYF	TGTGCCAGCAGTGACCTGGACAGGGGGCGCCCAGATACGCAGTATTTT	TRBJ2-3	TRBV6-1	TRBD1	-
CASSPGGTGEHYGYTF	TGCGCCAGCAGCCCTGGGGGGACAGGGGAGCATTATGGCTACACCTTC	TRBJ1-2	TRBV5-1	TRBD1	-
CASRPLFGMGGSASGDYTDTQYF	TGTGCAAGTCGCCCGCTGTTTGGGATGGGAGGGTCGGCTAGCGGGGATTACACAGATACGCAGTATTTT	TRBJ2-3	TRBV12-2	-	-
CASSGVAGDRENEQFF	TGTGCTTCTAGCGGGGTAGCGGGAGATCGAGAAAATGAGCAGTTCTTC	TRBJ2-1	TRBV7-6	TRBD2	once
CASRSGTSGRISYNEQFF	TGTGCCAGCAGGTCCGGGACTAGCGGGAGGATCTCCTACAATGAGCAGTTCTTC	TRBJ2-1	TRBV25-1	TRBD2	-
CASSVRDSSYNEQFF	TGTGCCAGTAGTGTGAGGGACAGCTCCTACAATGAGCAGTTCTTC	TRBJ2-1	TRBV19	TRBD1	few
CASSPTGGGDQPQHF	TGTGCCAGCAGCCCGACAGGGGGAGGGGATCAGCCCCAGCATTTT	TRBJ1-5	TRBV7-3	TRBD1	-
CSASPPTSGLSTDTQYF	TGCAGCGCCTCCCCCCCTACTAGCGGGCTTAGCACAGATACGCAGTATTTT	TRBJ2-3	TRBV29-1	TRBD2	-
CASSIGQGLEQYF	TGTGCCAGTAGTATAGGACAGGGTCTCGAGCAGTACTTC	TRBJ2-7	TRBV19	TRBD1	few
CASSLGTNTGELFF	TGTGCTAGCAGCTTAGGTACAAACACCGGGGAGCTGTTTTTT	TRBJ2-2	TRBV7-7	-	-
CASSPPDYPRREQFF	TGTGCCAGCTCACCACCCGACTACCCCCGTCGCGAGCAGTTCTTC	TRBJ2-1	TRBV18	-	-
CASSPTGVGETQYF	TGCGCCAGCAGCCCTACAGGGGTTGGAGAGACCCAGTACTTC	TRBJ2-5	TRBV5-1	TRBD1	-
CATRPFRGGTDTQYF	TGTGCCACCAGACCCTTCCGGGGGGGCACAGATACGCAGTATTTT	TRBJ2-3	TRBV15	TRBD2	-
CASSLSNEQFF	TGTGCCAGCTCACTCTCCAATGAGCAGTTCTTC	TRBJ2-1	TRBV18	-	-
CASRYNRAGSYNEQFF	TGTGCCAGCAGGTACAATAGAGCGGGATCCTACAATGAGCAGTTCTTC	TRBJ2-1	TRBV28	TRBD2	-
CASSLVGPGETQYF	TGTGCCAGCAGCTTAGTAGGCCCCGGGGAGACCCAGTACTTC	TRBJ2-5	TRBV5-5	-	-